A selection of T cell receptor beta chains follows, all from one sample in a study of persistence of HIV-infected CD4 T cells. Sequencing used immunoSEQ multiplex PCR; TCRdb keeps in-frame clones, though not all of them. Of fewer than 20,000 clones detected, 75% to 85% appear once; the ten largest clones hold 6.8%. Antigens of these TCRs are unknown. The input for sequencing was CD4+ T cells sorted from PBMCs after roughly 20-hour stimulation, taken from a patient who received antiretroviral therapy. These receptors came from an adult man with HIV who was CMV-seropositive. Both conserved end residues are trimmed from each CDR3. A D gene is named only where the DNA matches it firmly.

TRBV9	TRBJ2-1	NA	ASSTDPSSYNEQF
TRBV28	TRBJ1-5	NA	ASSLTVYQPQH
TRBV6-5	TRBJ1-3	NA	ASSYSSQSGNTIY
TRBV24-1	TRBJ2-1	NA	ATRQDEGGYNEQF
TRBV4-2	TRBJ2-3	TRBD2	ASSQVAGGPTDTQY
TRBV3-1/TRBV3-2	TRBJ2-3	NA	ASSQDRGSLKSTDTQY
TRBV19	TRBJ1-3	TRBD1	ASARGPGNTIY
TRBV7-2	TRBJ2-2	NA	ASSSRGVHAGELF
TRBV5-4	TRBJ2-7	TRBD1	ASSLGWDRTYEQY
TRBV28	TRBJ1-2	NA	ASSWTAFRGYT
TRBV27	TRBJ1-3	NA	ASSLKGVAGNTIY
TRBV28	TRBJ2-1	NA	ASSPALGPYNEQF
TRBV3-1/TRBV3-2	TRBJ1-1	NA	ASSLIGGRATEAF
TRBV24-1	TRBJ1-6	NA	ARWGRLSGNSPLH
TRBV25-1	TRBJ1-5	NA	ASVGQGGNQPQH
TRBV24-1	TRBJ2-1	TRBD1	ATTEGTGDGEQF
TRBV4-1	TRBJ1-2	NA	ASSRQENYGYT
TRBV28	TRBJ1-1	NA	ASSFHYRGSEAF
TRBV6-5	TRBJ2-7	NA	ASSYSRAIYEQY
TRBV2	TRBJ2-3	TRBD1	ASSRQGGSTDTQY
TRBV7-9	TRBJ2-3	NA	ASSFPAGTQY
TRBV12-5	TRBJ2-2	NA	ASGLWGDTLTGELF
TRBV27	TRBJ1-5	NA	AAGPPPNQPQH